This T cell receptor beta chain appears in the sequencing data of a study of T cell responses to AZD1222 COVID-19 vaccine. This table comes from immunoSEQ multiplex PCR, and its TCRdb copy is limited to in-frame clones, with some not included. This sample has roughly 150,000 clones, with about 87% found just once. V dropped 6 bases and J dropped 0 bases, with 7 bases sitting between them. The CDR3 is made up of 12 amino acids. Germline V gene lookup returns CDR1 SQVTM and CDR2 ANQGSEA. The source was peripheral blood, collected on day 0 of MenACWY control vaccination. V usage is TRBV29-1 and J usage is TRBJ2-3; D might be TRBD1 (5 bases). The clonotype was recovered from an adult in good health. This chain's CDR3 is CSVQGSTDTQYF. In DNA form, the CDR3 reads TGCAGCGTGCAGGGTAGCACAGATACGCAGTATTTT.